These T cell receptor beta chains were read from a single sample in a study of OX40 agonist ivuxolimab in advanced cancers. Measured with immunoSEQ multiplex PCR; TCRdb has only the in-frame clones, and not every one. The profile shows about 110,000 clones, 80% to 95% of them singletons. The sample in question was CD4+ or CD8+ T cells sorted from blood, obtained in a trial of the OX40 agonist ivuxolimab. These receptors were taken from an adult with an advanced solid tumor such as melanoma, head and neck, liver or kidney cancer. The CDR3 runs from the conserved cysteine through the conserved F or W. D genes are given only for firm matches. Some rows mark clone size as missing; the rest say once, few, many or name a class of expanded clone.

clone_size j_call v_call d_call cdr3_length cdr3_aa cdr3_nt
. TRBJ2-7 TRBV4-1 . 16 CASSQAPVQSGYEQYF TGCGCCAGCAGCCAAGCCCCAGTCCAGTCCGGCTACGAGCAGTACTTC
. TRBJ2-3 TRBV18 TRBD1 14 CASSGQGSTDTQYF TGTGCCAGCTCAGGACAGGGGAGCACAGATACGCAGTATTTT
. TRBJ2-5 TRBV30 . 11 CAWSAPGTQYF TGTGCCTGGAGTGCCCCCGGGACCCAGTACTTC
once TRBJ2-1 TRBV10-1 . 14 CASSGGGRYNEQFF TGCGCCAGCAGTGGGGGGGGCAGATACAATGAGCAGTTCTTC
. TRBJ1-6 TRBV5-1 TRBD1 14 CASSSDRVSSPLHF TGCGCCAGCAGCTCCGACAGGGTGTCTTCACCCCTCCACTTT
. TRBJ1-1 TRBV19 TRBD1 15 CASSISGTGNTEAFF TGTGCCAGTAGTATTAGCGGGACAGGGAACACTGAAGCTTTCTTT
. TRBJ1-2 TRBV21-1 . 17 CASSPQMVGTPNYGYTF TGTGCCAGCAGCCCTCAAATGGTGGGGACACCTAACTATGGCTACACCTTC
. TRBJ2-3 TRBV4-2 . 18 CASSQESGASLFSDTQYF TGTGCCAGCAGCCAAGAGTCTGGGGCTAGTCTTTTTTCAGATACGCAGTATTTT
. TRBJ2-7 TRBV27 TRBD2 13 CASSPTSGIEQYF TGTGCCAGCAGCCCTACTAGCGGGATCGAGCAGTACTTC
. TRBJ2-7 TRBV5-1 . 13 CASTHSPAYEQYF TGCGCCAGCACCCACAGTCCAGCCTACGAGCAGTACTTC
. TRBJ2-3 TRBV5-4 . 15 CASSLRAMATDTQYF TGTGCCAGCAGCTTAAGGGCCATGGCCACAGATACGCAGTATTTT
few TRBJ1-4 TRBV18 . 14 CASSQQGTNEKLFF TGTGCCAGCTCGCAACAGGGTACTAATGAAAAACTGTTTTTT
. TRBJ1-2 TRBV6-5 . 15 CASSYSADAEKGYTF TGTGCCAGCAGTTACTCCGCAGATGCAGAAAAGGGCTACACCTTC
. TRBJ2-3 TRBV11-3 . 17 CASSGGRSLSSTDTQYF TGTGCCAGCAGCGGTGGCAGGTCCCTTTCTAGCACAGATACGCAGTATTTT
. TRBJ2-6 TRBV11-3 . 15 CASSLVRAGANVLTF TGTGCCAGCAGCTTAGTCAGGGCTGGGGCCAACGTCCTGACTTTC
. TRBJ2-7 TRBV29-1 TRBD2 15 CSVEVGLAGVYEQYF TGCAGCGTTGAAGTCGGGCTAGCGGGGGTATACGAGCAGTACTTC
. TRBJ2-2 TRBV21-1 . 16 CASSKYSGTNTGELFF TGTGCCAGCAGCAAATATAGCGGGACGAACACCGGGGAGCTGTTTTTT
. TRBJ2-1 TRBV6-5 TRBD1 14 CASSYSNRGNEQFF TGTGCCAGCAGTTACTCGAACAGGGGAAATGAGCAGTTCTTC
. TRBJ1-3 TRBV9 . 12 CASSLGTDTIYF TGTGCCAGCAGCCTTGGTACGGACACCATATATTTT
. TRBJ2-4 TRBV23-1 TRBD2 15 CASSQRGEAKNIQYF TGCGCCAGCAGTCAACGGGGGGAGGCCAAAAACATTCAGTACTTC
. TRBJ1-1 TRBV30 . 12 CAWRQSGLEAFF TGTGCCTGGAGGCAAAGCGGGCTAGAAGCTTTCTTT
. TRBJ2-3 TRBV15 . 15 CATSRDPVSTDTQYF TGTGCCACCAGCAGAGATCCGGTATCGACAGATACGCAGTATTTT
. TRBJ2-5 TRBV2 . 14 CASSETEGQETQYF TGTGCCAGCAGTGAAACAGAGGGGCAAGAGACCCAGTACTTC
. TRBJ1-4 TRBV7-2 . 18 CASSLSLFSKATNEKLFF TGTGCCAGCAGCTTATCCCTTTTTTCTAAAGCAACTAATGAAAAACTGTTTTTT
. TRBJ2-7 TRBV15 . 13 CATSIGGWDEQYF TGTGCCACCAGCATCGGGGGTTGGGACGAGCAGTACTTC
. TRBJ2-7 TRBV6-5 TRBD1 14 CASSSTGPPYEQYF TGTGCCAGCAGTTCGACAGGGCCCCCCTACGAGCAGTACTTC